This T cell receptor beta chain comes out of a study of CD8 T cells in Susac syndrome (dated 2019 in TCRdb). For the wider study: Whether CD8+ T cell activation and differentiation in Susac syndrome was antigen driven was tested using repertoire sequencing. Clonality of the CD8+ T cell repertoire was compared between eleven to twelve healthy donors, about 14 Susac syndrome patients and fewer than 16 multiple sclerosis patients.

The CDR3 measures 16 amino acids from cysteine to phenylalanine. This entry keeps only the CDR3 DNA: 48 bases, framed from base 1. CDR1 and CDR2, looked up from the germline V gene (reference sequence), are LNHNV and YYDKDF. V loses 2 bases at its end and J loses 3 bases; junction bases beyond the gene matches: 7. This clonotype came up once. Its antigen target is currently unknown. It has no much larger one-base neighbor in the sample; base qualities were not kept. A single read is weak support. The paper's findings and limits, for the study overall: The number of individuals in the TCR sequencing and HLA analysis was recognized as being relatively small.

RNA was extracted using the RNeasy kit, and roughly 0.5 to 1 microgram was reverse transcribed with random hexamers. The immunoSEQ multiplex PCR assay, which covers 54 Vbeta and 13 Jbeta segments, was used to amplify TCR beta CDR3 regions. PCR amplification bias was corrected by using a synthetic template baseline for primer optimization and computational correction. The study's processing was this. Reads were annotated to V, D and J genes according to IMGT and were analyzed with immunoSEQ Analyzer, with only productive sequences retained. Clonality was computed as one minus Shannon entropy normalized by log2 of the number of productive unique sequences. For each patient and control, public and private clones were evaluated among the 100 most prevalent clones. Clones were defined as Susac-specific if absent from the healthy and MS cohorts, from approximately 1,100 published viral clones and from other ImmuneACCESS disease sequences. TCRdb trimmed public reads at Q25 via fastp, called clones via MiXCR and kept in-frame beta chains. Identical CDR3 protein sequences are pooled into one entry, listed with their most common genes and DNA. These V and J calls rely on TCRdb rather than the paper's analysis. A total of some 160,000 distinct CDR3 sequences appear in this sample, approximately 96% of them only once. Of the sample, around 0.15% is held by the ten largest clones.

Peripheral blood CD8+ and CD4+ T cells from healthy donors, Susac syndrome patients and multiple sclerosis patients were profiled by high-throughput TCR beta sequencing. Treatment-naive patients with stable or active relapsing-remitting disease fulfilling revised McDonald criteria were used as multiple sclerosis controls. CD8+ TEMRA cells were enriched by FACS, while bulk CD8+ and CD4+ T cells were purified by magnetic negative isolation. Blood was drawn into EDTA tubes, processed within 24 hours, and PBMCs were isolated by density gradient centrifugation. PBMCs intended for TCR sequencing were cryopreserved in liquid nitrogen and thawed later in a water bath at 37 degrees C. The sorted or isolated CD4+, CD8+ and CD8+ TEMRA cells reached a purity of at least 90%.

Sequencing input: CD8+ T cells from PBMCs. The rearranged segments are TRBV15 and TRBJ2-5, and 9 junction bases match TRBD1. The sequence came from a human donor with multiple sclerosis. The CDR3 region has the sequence CATSRSGDREKETQYF. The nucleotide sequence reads TGTGCCACCAGCAGATCAGGGGACAGGGAAAAAGAGACCCAGTACTTC. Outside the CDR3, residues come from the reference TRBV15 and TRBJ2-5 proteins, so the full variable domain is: DAMVIQNPRYQVTQFGKPVTLSCSQTLNHNVMYWYQQKSSQAPKLLFHYYDKDFNNEADTPDNFQSRRPNTSFCFLDIRSPGLGDTAMYLCATSRSGDREKETQYFGPGTRLLVL.